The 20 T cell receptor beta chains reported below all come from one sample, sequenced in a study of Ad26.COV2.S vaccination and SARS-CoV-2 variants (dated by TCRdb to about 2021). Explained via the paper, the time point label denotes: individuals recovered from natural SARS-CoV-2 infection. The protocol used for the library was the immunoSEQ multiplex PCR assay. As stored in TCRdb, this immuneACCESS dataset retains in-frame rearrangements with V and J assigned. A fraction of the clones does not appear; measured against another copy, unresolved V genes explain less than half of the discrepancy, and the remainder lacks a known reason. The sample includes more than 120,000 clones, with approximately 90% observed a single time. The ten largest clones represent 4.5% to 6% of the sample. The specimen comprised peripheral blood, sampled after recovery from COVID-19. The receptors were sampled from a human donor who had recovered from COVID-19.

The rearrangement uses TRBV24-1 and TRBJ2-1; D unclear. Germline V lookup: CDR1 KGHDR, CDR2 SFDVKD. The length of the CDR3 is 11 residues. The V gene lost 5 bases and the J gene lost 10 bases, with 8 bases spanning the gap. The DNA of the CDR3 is TGTGCCACCAGTGGAGGCGGCGAGCAGTTCTTC. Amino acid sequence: CATSGGGEQFF.

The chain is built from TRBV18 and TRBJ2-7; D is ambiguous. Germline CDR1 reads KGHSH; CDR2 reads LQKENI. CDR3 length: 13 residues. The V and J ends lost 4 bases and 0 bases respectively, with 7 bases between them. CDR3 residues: CASSRPDSYEQYF. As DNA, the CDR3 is TGTGCCAGCTCACGTCCAGACTCCTACGAGCAGTACTTC.

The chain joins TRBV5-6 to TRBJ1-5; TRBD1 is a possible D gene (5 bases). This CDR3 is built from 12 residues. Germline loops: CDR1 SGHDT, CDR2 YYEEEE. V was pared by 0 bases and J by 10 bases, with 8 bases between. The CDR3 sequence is CASSLGGEPQHF. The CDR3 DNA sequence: TGTGCCAGCAGCTTGGGGGGGGAACCCCAGCATTTT.

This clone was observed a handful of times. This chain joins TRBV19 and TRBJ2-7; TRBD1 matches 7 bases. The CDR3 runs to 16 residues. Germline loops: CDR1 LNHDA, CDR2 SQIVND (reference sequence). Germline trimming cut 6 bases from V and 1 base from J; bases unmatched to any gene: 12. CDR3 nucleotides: TGTGCCAGTAGCACGAGCCTGAACAGGGGATCCTACGAGCAGTACTTC. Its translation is CASSTSLNRGSYEQYF.

DNA of the CDR3: TGCAGCGTTGTCGCGACAGGGCACCAAGAGACCCAGTACTTC. Amino acid sequence: CSVVATGHQETQYF. The chain recombines TRBV29-1 with TRBJ2-5; 7 bases map to TRBD1. Germline loops: CDR1 SQVTM, CDR2 ANQGSEA. This CDR3 comprises 14 residues. Unmatched junction bases numbered 5, after V lost 4 bases and J lost 0 bases.

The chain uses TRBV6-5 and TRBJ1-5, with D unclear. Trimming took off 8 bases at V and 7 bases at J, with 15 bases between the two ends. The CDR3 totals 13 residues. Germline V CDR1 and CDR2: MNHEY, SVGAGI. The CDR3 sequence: CASSPEGRQPQHF. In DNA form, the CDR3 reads TGTGCCAGCTCCCCTGAGGGCCGGCAGCCCCAGCATTTT.

This chain's CDR3 is CATSRDPKGQGGDTQYF. DNA of the CDR3: TGTGCCACCAGCAGAGATCCTAAGGGACAGGGGGGGGATACGCAGTATTTT. The genes are TRBV15 and TRBJ2-3; 11 nucleotides align to TRBD1. Germline loops: CDR1 LNHNV, CDR2 YYDKDF (reference sequence). This CDR3 has 17 amino acids. V lost 0 bases, J lost 6 bases, and 8 bases stayed unmatched.

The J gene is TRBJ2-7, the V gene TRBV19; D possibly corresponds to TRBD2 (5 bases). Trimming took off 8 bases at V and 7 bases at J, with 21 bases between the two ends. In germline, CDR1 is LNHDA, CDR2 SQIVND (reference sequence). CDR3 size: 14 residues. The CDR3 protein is CASALSDFSGEQYF. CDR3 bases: TGTGCCAGTGCCCTTTCGGACTTCTCGGGGGAGCAGTACTTC.

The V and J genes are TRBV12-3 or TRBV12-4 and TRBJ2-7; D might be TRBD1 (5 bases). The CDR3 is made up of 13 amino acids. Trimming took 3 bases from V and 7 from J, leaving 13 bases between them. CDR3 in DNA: TGTGCCAGCAGTTTGGACACGGCTAGGGAGCAGTACTTC. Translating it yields CASSLDTAREQYF.

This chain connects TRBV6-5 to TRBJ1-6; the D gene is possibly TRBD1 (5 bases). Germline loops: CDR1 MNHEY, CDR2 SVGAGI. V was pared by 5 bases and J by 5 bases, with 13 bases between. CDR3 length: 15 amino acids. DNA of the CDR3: TGTGCCAGCAGTCTGCGTCGGGGGGATAATTCACCCCTCCACTTT. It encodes CASSLRRGDNSPLHF.

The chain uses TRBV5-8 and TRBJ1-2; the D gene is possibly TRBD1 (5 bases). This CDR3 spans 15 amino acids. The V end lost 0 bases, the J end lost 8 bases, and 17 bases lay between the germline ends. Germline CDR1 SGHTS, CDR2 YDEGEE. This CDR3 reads CASSLAKTVTWGYTF. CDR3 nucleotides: TGTGCCAGCAGCTTGGCCAAGACAGTGACGTGGGGCTACACCTTC.

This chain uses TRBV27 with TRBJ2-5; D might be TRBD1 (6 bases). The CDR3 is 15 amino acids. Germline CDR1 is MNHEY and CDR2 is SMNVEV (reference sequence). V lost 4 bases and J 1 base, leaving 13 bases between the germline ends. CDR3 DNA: TGTGCCAGCAGTTGGTCGACAGGATCCCAAGAGACCCAGTACTTC. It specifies CASSWSTGSQETQYF.

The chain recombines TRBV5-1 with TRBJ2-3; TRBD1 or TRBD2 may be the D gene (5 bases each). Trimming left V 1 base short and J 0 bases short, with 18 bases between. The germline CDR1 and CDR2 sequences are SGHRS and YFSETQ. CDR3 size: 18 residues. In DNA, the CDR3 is TGCGCCAGCAGCTTGCGGGAACCCGGGACGTCTAGCACAGATACGCAGTATTTT. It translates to CASSLREPGTSSTDTQYF.

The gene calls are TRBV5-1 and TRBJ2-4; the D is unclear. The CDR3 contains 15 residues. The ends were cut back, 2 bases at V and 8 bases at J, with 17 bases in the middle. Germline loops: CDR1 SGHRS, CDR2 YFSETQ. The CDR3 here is CASSFSRADADIQYF. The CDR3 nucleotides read TGCGCCAGCAGCTTTTCCAGAGCCGATGCGGACATTCAGTACTTC.

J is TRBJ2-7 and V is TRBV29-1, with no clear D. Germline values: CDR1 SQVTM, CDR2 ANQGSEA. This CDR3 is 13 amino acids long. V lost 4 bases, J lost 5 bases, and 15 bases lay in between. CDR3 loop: CSVVFTTSNEQYF. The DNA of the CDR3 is TGCAGCGTTGTTTTTACAACTTCCAACGAGCAGTACTTC.

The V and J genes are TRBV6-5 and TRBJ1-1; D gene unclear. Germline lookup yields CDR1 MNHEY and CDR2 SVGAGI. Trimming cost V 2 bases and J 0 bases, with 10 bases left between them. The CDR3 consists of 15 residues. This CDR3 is CASSYRARMNTEAFF. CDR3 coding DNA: TGTGCCAGCAGTTACCGGGCCAGGATGAACACTGAAGCTTTCTTT.

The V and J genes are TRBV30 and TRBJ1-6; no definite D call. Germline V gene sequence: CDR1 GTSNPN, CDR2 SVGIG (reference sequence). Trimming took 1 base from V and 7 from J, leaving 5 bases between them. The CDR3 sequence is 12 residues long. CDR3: CAWSAGNSPLHF. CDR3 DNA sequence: TGTGCCTGGAGTGCCGGGAATTCACCCCTCCACTTT.

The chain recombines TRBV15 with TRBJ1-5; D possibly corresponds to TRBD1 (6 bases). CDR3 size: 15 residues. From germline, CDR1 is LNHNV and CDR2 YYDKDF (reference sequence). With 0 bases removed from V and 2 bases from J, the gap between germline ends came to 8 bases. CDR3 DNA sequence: TGTGCCACCAGCAGAGATTGGACAGGCAATCAGCCCCAGCATTTT. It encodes CATSRDWTGNQPQHF.

CDR3 sequence reads: CASSSYSYGYTF. The CDR3 coding sequence is TGTGCCAGCAGCTCGTACAGCTATGGCTACACCTTC. The V and J genes are TRBV9 and TRBJ1-2; D remains ambiguous. CDR1 SGDLS and CDR2 YYNGEE come from the germline V gene. Trimming took 4 bases from V and 4 from J, leaving 8 bases between them. The CDR3 covers 12 residues.

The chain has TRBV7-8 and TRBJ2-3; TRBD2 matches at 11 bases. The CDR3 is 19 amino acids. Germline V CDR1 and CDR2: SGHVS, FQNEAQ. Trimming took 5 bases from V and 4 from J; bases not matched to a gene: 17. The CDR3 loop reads CASSLQLAGAPTSADTQYF. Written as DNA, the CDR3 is TGTGCCAGCAGCCTCCAACTAGCGGGGGCCCCGACGTCGGCAGATACGCAGTATTTT.